Listed here are 6 T cell receptor beta chains from one sample, sequenced in a study of blood T cell repertoires in COVID-19. Measured with immunoSEQ multiplex PCR; TCRdb has only the in-frame clones, and not every one. The sample contains 200,000 to 250,000 clones, 65% to 85% of which appear only once. Sequencing input: PBMCs or T cells enriched from blood (not recorded which). Receptor source: a woman between 40 and 55 years old who had recovered from COVID-19.

This chain joins TRBV7-9 and TRBJ2-1; TRBD2 matches 7 bases. V gave up 7 bases and J gave up 8 bases; unmatched junction bases: 11. The germline CDR1 and CDR2 sequences are SEHNR and FQNEAQ (reference sequence). The CDR3 sequence is 14 residues long. CDR3 coding DNA: TGTGCCAGCACCTTCGAGCGGGGTCGCGATGAGCAGTTCTTC. Translating it yields CASTFERGRDEQFF.

The rearrangement uses TRBV7-6 and TRBJ2-1; D is perhaps TRBD1 (6 bases). Germline CDR1 is SGHVS and CDR2 is FNYEAQ. The CDR3 covers 14 residues. V was pared by 0 bases and J by 6 bases, with 9 bases between. CDR3 coding DNA: TGTGCCAGCAGCTTAGCTGGGGGCCCCAATGAGCAGTTCTTC. It encodes CASSLAGGPNEQFF. Supplemented by reference TRBV7-6 and TRBJ2-1, the full variable domain reads GAGVSQSPRYKVTKRGQDVALRCDPISGHVSLYWYRQALGQGPEFLTYFNYEAQQDKSGLPNDRFSAERPEGSISTLTIQRTEQRDSAMYRCASSLAGGPNEQFFGPGTRLTVL.

This clone was detected only a few times. The chain recombines TRBV4-3 with TRBJ2-1; TRBD1 matches 9 bases. The CDR3 runs 16 residues. From germline, CDR1 is LGHNA and CDR2 YSLEER. The V and J ends lost 4 bases and 2 bases, in that order; junction bases with no gene match: 6. In DNA form, the CDR3 reads TGCGCCAGCAGCCGCTCACAGGGGGCCCCCTACAATGAGCAGTTCTTC. Translated: CASSRSQGAPYNEQFF.

This chain links TRBV28 with TRBJ1-2, with 7 bases identical to TRBD1. Germline V gene sequence: CDR1 MDHEN, CDR2 SYDVKM. The CDR3 length is 13 residues. J was trimmed by 6 bases and V by 3 bases; bases with no gene match: 4. CDR3 protein: CASSFRGLHGYTF. DNA for the CDR3: TGTGCCAGCAGTTTTAGGGGGCTCCATGGCTACACCTTC.

The V gene is TRBV3-1 (or the pseudogene TRBV3-2), the J gene TRBJ2-7, with a weak D call TRBD2 (5 bases). Germline V gene lookup returns CDR1 LGHDT and CDR2 YNNKEL (reference sequence). Trimming left V 3 bases short and J 6 bases short, with 18 bases between. The CDR3 is 15 residues long. CDR3: CASSHEAPRSGEQYF. CDR3 bases: TGTGCCAGCAGCCATGAGGCCCCTCGAAGCGGCGAGCAGTACTTC.

The chain employs TRBV7-6 and TRBJ1-6; TRBD1 matches 8 bases. The ends lost 1 base at V and 7 bases at J; junction bases unmatched: 3. Germline V gene sequence: CDR1 SGHVS, CDR2 FNYEAQ. The CDR3 runs 15 residues. CDR3 sequence: CASSLGTGWNSPLHF. CDR3 DNA sequence: TGTGCCAGCAGCTTAGGGACAGGGTGGAATTCACCCCTCCACTTT.